What follows are 19 T cell receptor beta chains derived from one specimen sequenced in a study of T cells in Graves' hyperthyroidism and ophthalmopathy. Amplified TCR beta CDR3 regions came from RNA transcripts. TCR CDR3 regions were first amplified by RT-PCR with HTBI primers. One entry per CDR3 protein results from TCRdb running MiXCR on the multiplex PCR reads. The sample contains around 600,000 distinct CDR3 sequences, 45% of which appear only once. The sequencing input was peripheral blood or thyroid tissue (not recorded which). The receptors stem from an adult man with Graves' disease, either hyperthyroidism or ophthalmopathy (not recorded which).

The CDR3 loop reads CASSSETGRSAFF. CDR3 nucleotide sequence: TGTGCCAGCAGCTCCGAGACGGGTAGGTCGGCTTTCTTT. V gene TRBV7-9 combines with J gene TRBJ1-1; D unresolved. Trimming removed 4 bases from V and 11 bases from J, with 17 bases in between. The CDR3 loop spans 13 amino acids. CDR1 and CDR2 (germline): SEHNR, FQNEAQ (reference sequence).

This clonotype was recorded once. V gene TRBV29-1 combines with J gene TRBJ2-7; no firm D call. Germline CDR1 SQVTM, CDR2 ANQGSEA. V was shortened by 1 base and J by 0 bases, with 13 bases between the two germline ends. The CDR3 consists of 15 residues. The CDR3 region is CSVEGARTGSYEQYF. DNA of the CDR3: TGCAGCGTTGAAGGTGCCAGGACGGGCTCCTACGAGCAGTACTTC.

The rearrangement joins TRBV29-1 to TRBJ1-1; D is possibly TRBD1 (5 bases). Germline loops: CDR1 SQVTM, CDR2 ANQGSEA. The CDR3 runs to 10 residues. V lost 8 bases, J lost 8 bases, and 12 bases lay in between. DNA of the CDR3: TGCAGCAGTTCGAGACAGGAAGCTTTCTTT. It codes for CSSSRQEAFF.

This clonotype was seen a handful of times. The J gene is TRBJ1-1, the V gene TRBV6-4; a possible D gene is TRBD1 (5 bases). This CDR3 has 13 residues. The V gene's germline CDR1 is MRHNA and CDR2 SNTAGT. The ends were cut back, 3 bases at V and 12 bases at J, with 17 bases in the middle. The CDR3 is CASSEGTGQRPFF. In DNA, the CDR3 is TGTGCCAGCAGTGAGGGGACGGGCCAGCGGCCTTTCTTT.

J is TRBJ2-2 and V is TRBV19; D could derive from TRBD1 or TRBD2 (6 bases each). The CDR3 spans 12 residues. Germline CDR1 is LNHDA and CDR2 is SQIVND (reference sequence). V lost 9 bases to trimming and J lost 13 bases, with 18 bases between them. The DNA of the CDR3 is TGTGCCAGCAGTTTGGAGGGCAGGGGGCTGTTTTTT. It is translated as CASSLEGRGLFF.

This clonotype came up many times. The chain recombines TRBV29-1 with TRBJ2-5; D remains ambiguous. Trimming removed 2 bases at V and 5 bases at J, with 12 bases between. The germline gives CDR1 SQVTM, CDR2 ANQGSEA. CDR3 length: 13 residues. The CDR3 is CSVERSFRETQYF. CDR3 bases: TGCAGCGTTGAAAGGTCGTTTCGGGAGACCCAGTACTTC.

Of note for this clonotype: Likely a read error: the CDR3 ends without its conserved phenylalanine or tryptophan. No DNA is shown, since the ends of the CDR3 on it are uncertain; the CDR3 is the one TCRdb lists. J is TRBJ1-1 and V is TRBV12-3 or TRBV12-4; TRBD1, the table's D call, lacks a check against the DNA. With termini counted, the CDR3 has 9 amino acids. CDR3 protein: CASTQTGIY.

The gene calls are TRBV6-5 and TRBJ1-5; no firm D call. This CDR3 spans 14 amino acids. Germline V gives CDR1 MNHEY, CDR2 SVGAGI. V lost 0 bases and J 3 bases, leaving 6 bases between the germline ends. The CDR3 region has the DNA TGTGCCAGCAGTTACTCATGGTCCAATCAGCCCCAGCATTTT. The encoded protein is CASSYSWSNQPQHF.

The V and J genes are TRBV11-2 and TRBJ1-4; tentatively, D is TRBD1 (6 bases). Germline V lookup: CDR1 SGHAT, CDR2 FQNNGV. CDR3 length: 13 amino acids. The germline V and J ends were trimmed by 2 bases and 7 bases, with 8 bases remaining between them. The chain's CDR3 is CASSLPDSEKLFF. The CDR3 nucleotides read TGTGCCAGCAGCTTACCGGACAGTGAAAAACTGTTTTTT.

The chain employs TRBV7-9 and TRBJ1-3, with a weak D call TRBD1 (5 bases). The CDR3 length is 16 residues. Trimming removed 5 bases at V and 0 bases at J, with 14 bases between. Germline V gene lookup returns CDR1 SEHNR and CDR2 FQNEAQ (reference sequence). DNA of the CDR3: TGTGCCAGCAGCGAAGGGACGTATGGCTCTGGAAACACCATATATTTT. Protein product: CASSEGTYGSGNTIYF.

The chain links TRBV7-2 to TRBJ2-7; D gene uncertain. The CDR3 spans 13 residues. CDR1 and CDR2 (germline): SGHTA, FQGNSA. V shed 1 base and J shed 5 bases, with 9 bases lying between them. CDR3 residues: CASSLDSGDEQYF. CDR3 nucleotide sequence: TGTGCCAGCAGCTTAGATTCAGGCGACGAGCAGTACTTC.

In the case of this clonotype: A much larger clone lies a single base off, so this may be a read error. V is TRBV5-1 and J is TRBJ1-1; D is unclear. Looked up from germline, CDR1 is SGHRS and CDR2 is YFSETQ. CDR3 length: 14 residues. DNA for the CDR3: TGCGCCTGCAGCTTGGCCAATAAGAACACTGAAGCTTTCTTT. Translation gives CACSLANKNTEAFF. Supplemented by reference TRBV5-1 and TRBJ1-1, the full variable domain reads KAGVTQTPRYLIKTRGQQVTLSCSPISGHRSVSWYQQTPGQGLQFLFEYFSETQRNKGNFPGRFSGRQFSNSRSEMNVSTLELGDSALYLCACSLANKNTEAFFGQGTRLTVV.

There are a few counts of this clonotype. The chain carries TRBV30 and TRBJ1-3; D may be TRBD1 (6 bases). V was shortened by 2 bases and J by 4 bases, with 9 bases between the two germline ends. Germline assignment: CDR1 GTSNPN and CDR2 SVGIG (reference sequence). This CDR3 contains 13 residues. CDR3 amino acids: CAWSTGSGNTIYF. The CDR3 coding sequence is TGTGCCTGGAGTACAGGGTCGGGAAACACCATATATTTT.

The sample holds a few counts of this clonotype. The CDR3 loop reads CASSLVQGGFQETQYF. The CDR3, as DNA: TGTGCCAGCAGCTTAGTACAGGGGGGATTCCAAGAGACCCAGTACTTC. This chain connects TRBV7-9 to TRBJ2-5, with 8 bases matching TRBD1. Trimming cost V 1 base and J 1 base; bases outside gene matches: 5. The CDR3 loop spans 16 amino acids. Germline V CDR1 and CDR2: SEHNR, FQNEAQ (reference sequence).

The chain has TRBV7-9 and TRBJ1-5, with D uncertain. Germline V gene sequence: CDR1 SEHNR, CDR2 FQNEAQ (reference sequence). The CDR3 sequence is 13 residues long. V gave up 3 bases and J gave up 7 bases, with 10 bases separating them. The CDR3 protein is CASSLSKDQPQHF. CDR3 coding DNA: TGTGCCAGCAGCTTGTCTAAAGACCAGCCCCAGCATTTT. Combining the CDR3 with reference TRBV7-9 and TRBJ1-5 gives the whole variable domain DTGVSQNPRHKITKRGQNVTFRCDPISEHNRLYWYRQTLGQGPEFLTYFQNEAQLEKSRLLSDRFSAERPKGSFSTLEIQRTEQGDSAMYLCASSLSKDQPQHFGDGTRLSIL.

V gene TRBV20-1 combines with J gene TRBJ1-2; 8 nucleotides match TRBD1. Germline loops: CDR1 DFQATT, CDR2 SNEGSKA (reference sequence). This CDR3 region has 14 residues. V shed 6 bases, J shed 2 bases, and the junction held 8 bases outside the gene matches. Here the CDR3 DNA reads TGCAGTGCCACCCGACAGGGGCAAAACTATGGCTACACCTTC. It encodes CSATRQGQNYGYTF.

The count of this clonotype is one. The chain employs TRBV29-1 and TRBJ1-1, with TRBD1 identical over 10 bases. Germline loops: CDR1 SQVTM, CDR2 ANQGSEA. This CDR3 comprises 13 residues. V was clipped by 8 bases and J by 1 base; unmatched bases: 4. The CDR3 region has the DNA TGCAGCAGACAGGGGGCTCGGAACACTGAAGCTTTCTTT. The encoded protein is CSRQGARNTEAFF.

This clonotype was counted a single time. The CDR3 ends on some other residue instead of the conserved phenylalanine or tryptophan, so this is likely a read error. The DNA is left out, because the CDR3 cannot be placed on it with certainty; the CDR3 is given as TCRdb lists it. CDR3 in amino acids: CATSRPFD. This sequence joins TRBV15 and TRBJ1-1. Inclusive of both ends, the CDR3 amounts to 8 amino acids. CDR1 is LNHNV, CDR2 YYDKDF, per germline (reference sequence).

This rearrangement joins TRBV7-9 to TRBJ1-2; 10 bases fit TRBD1. V shed 5 bases and J 6 bases; nucleotides not matched to a gene: 15. This CDR3 has 17 residues. Germline loops: CDR1 SEHNR, CDR2 FQNEAQ (reference sequence). CDR3 sequence (DNA): TGTGCCAGCAGCGCCACCGGGACAGGGGTTGGGGGGGATGGCTACACCTTC. This encodes CASSATGTGVGGDGYTF.